The 29 T cell receptor beta chains reported below all come from one sample, sequenced in a study of shared clonotypes between healthy human individuals. Profiled with immunoSEQ multiplex PCR; TCRdb holds only in-frame clones, not every one. Of roughly 2 million clones listed, about 95% are singletons. The naive CD8 subset, CD45RO-negative cells positively selected for CCR7, excluded terminally differentiated effector memory CD45RA+ cells. The material sequenced was naive CD8+ T cells sorted from blood. Source of these receptors: a man aged 18 to 30 in good health.

J is TRBJ1-5 and V is TRBV30; 9 nucleotides line up with TRBD1. Germline values: CDR1 GTSNPN, CDR2 SVGIG (reference sequence). The CDR3 has 15 amino acids. Unmatched junction bases numbered 5, after V lost 5 bases and J lost 0 bases. Here the CDR3 DNA reads TGTGCCTGGGGACAGGGGTCGATTAGCAATCAGCCCCAGCATTTT. Its protein product is CAWGQGSISNQPQHF. The full variable domain, in which reference TRBV30 and TRBJ1-5 provide the parts outside the CDR3, is SQTIHQWPATLVQPVGSPLSLECTVEGTSNPNLYWYRQAAGRGLQLLFYSVGIGQISSEVPQNLSASRPQDRQFILSSKKLLLSDSGFYLCAWGQGSISNQPQHFGDGTRLSIL.

This chain uses TRBV6-6 with TRBJ1-1, with D maybe TRBD1 (5 bases). The V and J ends lost 5 bases and 4 bases respectively, with 11 bases between them. Germline V gene data show CDR1 as MNHNY and CDR2 as SVGAGI (reference sequence). The CDR3 is made up of 13 amino acids. The CDR3 region has the DNA TGTGCCAGCAGTGCCGGGGGGGGCACTGAAGCTTTCTTT. Translating it yields CASSAGGGTEAFF.

The chain links TRBV7-9 to TRBJ2-7, with 7 bases matching TRBD2. Germline V gives CDR1 SEHNR, CDR2 FQNEAQ (reference sequence). The V segment lost 5 bases and the J segment 5 bases; nucleotides outside the gene matches: 18. The CDR3 totals 17 residues. CDR3 sequence: CASSTPGGLSSSDEQYF. The CDR3 DNA reads TGTGCCAGCAGCACACCGGGGGGACTATCCTCTAGCGACGAGCAGTACTTC.

The chain carries TRBV27 and TRBJ2-7, with a possible D match to TRBD2 (6 bases). This CDR3 region has 13 residues. CDR1 and CDR2 from the germline V gene are MNHEY and SMNVEV (reference sequence). With 2 bases removed from V and 7 bases from J, the gap between germline ends came to 12 bases. The CDR3: CASSLGGTGEQYF. The DNA for the CDR3 is TGTGCCAGCAGTTTAGGCGGGACGGGAGAGCAGTACTTC.

This chain joins TRBV28 and TRBJ1-1; D may be TRBD1 (6 bases). Trimming stripped 2 bases from V and 11 bases from J, with 12 bases between. CDR3 size: 12 residues. Germline loops: CDR1 MDHEN, CDR2 SYDVKM. CDR3 region: CASSLQGRGAFF. DNA for the CDR3: TGTGCCAGCAGTTTACAGGGGCGCGGTGCTTTCTTT.

The genes are TRBV6-6 and TRBJ2-1; TRBD1 matches at 10 bases. There are 16 residues in the CDR3. V lost 4 bases, J lost 9 bases, and 12 bases stayed unmatched. Germline lookup yields CDR1 MNHNY and CDR2 SVGAGI (reference sequence). In DNA, the CDR3 is TGTGCCAGCAGTTTGCCCCCGGGACAGGGGAGTGGTGAGCAGTTCTTC. This codes for CASSLPPGQGSGEQFF.

The V gene is TRBV13, the J gene TRBJ1-2, with D unclear. The CDR3 spans 12 residues. V was shortened by 3 bases and J by 3 bases, with 5 bases between the two germline ends. The V gene's germline CDR1 is PRHDT and CDR2 FYEKMQ (reference sequence). Here the CDR3 reads CASSFNDYGYTF. CDR3 DNA sequence: TGTGCCAGCAGCTTCAATGACTATGGCTACACCTTC.

The rearrangement joins TRBV4-1 to TRBJ2-7, with TRBD2 identical over 13 bases. The CDR3 consists of 15 residues. Germline lookup yields CDR1 MGHRA and CDR2 YSYEKL. With V trimmed by 2 bases and J by 7 bases, 5 bases remained unmatched. The CDR3 coding sequence is TGCGCCAGCAGCCAAATCGGACTAGCGGGAGAAGAGCAGTACTTC. Translated, it gives CASSQIGLAGEEQYF.

This clone has a single count. The rearrangement uses TRBV19 and TRBJ2-7, with 9 positions matching TRBD1. This CDR3 region has 13 residues. The V segment lost 6 bases and the J segment 7 bases; nucleotides outside the gene matches: 7. Germline V gene sequence: CDR1 LNHDA, CDR2 SQIVND (reference sequence). In DNA, the CDR3 is TGTGCCAGTAGAGAACAGGGGGCTCCTGAGCAGTACTTC. Translating it yields CASREQGAPEQYF.

V gene TRBV4-1 combines with J gene TRBJ2-5; 9 bases agree with TRBD1. The CDR3 spans 17 residues. Germline assignment: CDR1 MGHRA and CDR2 YSYEKL. Trimming removed 0 bases from V and 5 bases from J; junction bases left unmatched: 10. CDR3 protein: CASSQDNTGGVGETQYF. The CDR3 DNA is TGCGCCAGCAGCCAAGATAATACAGGGGGCGTAGGGGAGACCCAGTACTTC.

The rearrangement uses TRBV5-6 and TRBJ2-5; D assignment may be TRBD1 or TRBD2 (6 bases each). The germline V and J ends were trimmed by 0 bases and 2 bases, with 20 bases remaining between them. Looked up from germline, CDR1 is SGHDT and CDR2 is YYEEEE. This CDR3 has 18 residues. The CDR3 DNA reads TGTGCCAGCAGCTTGGTAGCCGAACAGGGACTGGGGCAAGAGACCCAGTACTTC. Its protein is CASSLVAEQGLGQETQYF. Full variable domain (rest looked up from reference TRBV5-6 and TRBJ2-5): DAGVTQSPTHLIKTRGQQVTLRCSPKSGHDTVSWYQQALGQGPQFIFQYYEEEERQRGNFPDRFSGHQFPNYSSELNVNALLLGDSALYLCASSLVAEQGLGQETQYFGPGTRLLVL.

The chain carries TRBV13 and TRBJ2-7; no clear D gene. CDR3 size: 13 residues. Germline CDR1 PRHDT, CDR2 FYEKMQ (reference sequence). Deletions cut 1 base from V and 0 bases from J, with 4 bases between. This CDR3 is CASSLADSYEQYF. CDR3 DNA sequence: TGTGCCAGCAGCTTAGCTGACTCCTACGAGCAGTACTTC. The full variable domain, completed using reference TRBV13 and TRBJ2-7, is AAGVIQSPRHLIKEKRETATLKCYPIPRHDTVYWYQQGPGQDPQFLISFYEKMQSDKGSIPDRFSAQQFSDYHSELNMSSLELGDSALYFCASSLADSYEQYFGPGTRLTVT.

V gene TRBV5-1 combines with J gene TRBJ2-3; D may be TRBD2 (7 bases). The ends were cut back, 4 bases at V and 3 bases at J, with 15 bases in the middle. The V gene's germline CDR1 is SGHRS and CDR2 YFSETQ. This CDR3 is built from 15 residues. The CDR3 sequence is CASSPREGGTDTQYF. The DNA for the CDR3 is TGCGCCAGCAGCCCTCGTGAGGGGGGGACAGATACGCAGTATTTT. The full variable domain, its missing parts supplied by reference TRBV5-1 and TRBJ2-3, is KAGVTQTPRYLIKTRGQQVTLSCSPISGHRSVSWYQQTPGQGLQFLFEYFSETQRNKGNFPGRFSGRQFSNSRSEMNVSTLELGDSALYLCASSPREGGTDTQYFGPGTRLTVL.

This sequence joins TRBV10-2 and TRBJ1-2, with 7 bases aligning to TRBD1. Unmatched junction bases numbered 5, after V lost 7 bases and J lost 3 bases. The CDR3 has 13 amino acids. CDR1 is WSHSY, CDR2 SAAADI, per germline. Here the CDR3 reads CASTGTDHYGYTF. CDR3 coding DNA: TGCGCCAGCACCGGGACAGACCACTATGGCTACACCTTC.

Concerning this clone: Compared with germline, one end of the junction differs, possibly owing to a read error. This chain uses TRBV5-1 with TRBJ2-7, with 7 bases matching TRBD1. The CDR3 runs 15 residues. Germline lookup yields CDR1 SGHRS and CDR2 YFSETQ. The CDR3 loop is CTSSLVWGQPYEQYF. In nucleotides, the CDR3 is TGCACCAGCAGCTTGGTGTGGGGACAGCCCTACGAGCAGTACTTC.

The chain links TRBV10-1 to TRBJ2-4, with D possibly being TRBD1 (6 bases). The CDR3 contains 16 residues. V was shortened by 7 bases and J by 1 base, with 17 bases between the two germline ends. CDR1 and CDR2 (germline): WNHNN, SYGVQD (reference sequence). The CDR3 DNA reads TGCGCCAGCACCGCAGGGGACGGAGAGGCCAAAAACATTCAGTACTTC. It translates to CASTAGDGEAKNIQYF.

The gene calls are TRBV28 and TRBJ1-3; D not resolved. With 8 bases removed from V and 3 bases from J, the gap between germline ends came to 17 bases. The CDR3 sequence is 15 residues long. CDR1 is MDHEN and CDR2 is SYDVKM in the germline V gene. The CDR3 nucleotides read TGTGCCAGCTCCTTCAGTCTCCCGGTTGGAAACACCATATATTTT. This sequence encodes CASSFSLPVGNTIYF.

This clone is a singleton in its sample. The chain employs TRBV29-1 and TRBJ1-2; D unresolved. Germline assignment: CDR1 SQVTM and CDR2 ANQGSEA. Trimming removed 7 bases from V and 1 base from J, with 7 bases in between. The CDR3 has 11 residues. The CDR3 loop is CSGTDNYGYTF. The CDR3 nucleotides read TGCAGCGGGACGGATAACTATGGCTACACCTTC.

The gene calls are TRBV19 and TRBJ1-4, with a weak D call TRBD1 (6 bases). CDR1 LNHDA and CDR2 SQIVND come from the germline V gene (reference sequence). The CDR3 is 15 amino acids. V was cut by 5 bases and J by 8 bases, with 18 bases left in between. CDR3 in DNA: TGTGCCAGTAGTCCAAACAGGGACCCGGGAGAAAAACTGTTTTTT. Translated: CASSPNRDPGEKLFF.

The chain carries TRBV27 and TRBJ1-3, with a weak D call TRBD1 (5 bases). The germline V gene encodes CDR1 MNHEY and CDR2 SMNVEV (reference sequence). CDR3 length: 17 amino acids. Trimming took off 0 bases at V and 0 bases at J, with 12 bases between the two ends. CDR3 nucleotides: TGTGCCAGCAGTTTATCCGGGGCCTACCTCTCTGGAAACACCATATATTTT. Translating gives CASSLSGAYLSGNTIYF.

The J gene is TRBJ2-5, the V gene TRBV10-1; 9 bases are a match to TRBD1. Germline-derived CDR1 and CDR2 are WNHNN and SYGVQD (reference sequence). The V and J ends lost 6 bases and 7 bases, in that order; junction bases with no gene match: 15. The CDR3 runs 16 residues. CDR3 nucleotides: TGCGCCAGCAGCGATGGTACAGGGGGCGAATGGGTGACCCAGTACTTC. Amino acid sequence: CASSDGTGGEWVTQYF.

The chain has TRBV29-1 and TRBJ2-7; 10 bases fit TRBD1. Per germline, CDR1 SQVTM and CDR2 ANQGSEA. With V trimmed by 1 base and J by 3 bases, 6 bases remained unmatched. The CDR3 runs to 15 residues. The CDR3 loop is CSVEGIGTGDYEQYF. The CDR3 bases are TGCAGCGTTGAAGGTATAGGGACAGGGGACTACGAGCAGTACTTC.

This chain uses TRBV9 with TRBJ1-2, with 7 bases that match TRBD1. The germline V gene has CDR1 SGDLS and CDR2 YYNGEE. V lost 4 bases to trimming and J lost 6 bases; unmatched junction nucleotides: 15. The CDR3 sequence is 16 residues long. In DNA form, the CDR3 reads TGTGCCAGCAGCTTCATGGGGACAGCGGGGGAAAATGGCTACACCTTC. This translates into CASSFMGTAGENGYTF. Combining the CDR3 with reference TRBV9 and TRBJ1-2 gives the whole variable domain DSGVTQTPKHLITATGQRVTLRCSPRSGDLSVYWYQQSLDQGLQFLIQYYNGEERAKGNILERFSAQQFPDLHSELNLSSLELGDSALYFCASSFMGTAGENGYTFGSGTRLTVV.

The CDR3 protein is CASSVGTSGSLYEQFF. CDR3 nucleotides: TGCGCCAGCAGCGTAGGGACTAGCGGGAGTCTCTATGAGCAGTTCTTC. The chain links TRBV5-1 to TRBJ2-1; 14 positions agree with TRBD2. This CDR3 comprises 16 residues. Germline CDR1 and CDR2: SGHRS and YFSETQ. V trimming: 4 bases; J trimming: 8 bases; junction bases outside the gene matches: 8.

This clone was seen a few times. This chain uses TRBV18 with TRBJ2-1; 7 bases are shared with TRBD2. The J segment lost 3 bases and the V segment lost 2 bases, leaving 4 bases of the junction unmatched. This CDR3 has 15 residues. The germline gives CDR1 KGHSH, CDR2 LQKENI. CDR3 bases: TGTGCCAGCTCACCAACGGGGGACTACTACAATGAGCAGTTCTTC. Its protein product is CASSPTGDYYNEQFF.

Regarding this clone: Other DNA sequences in this specimen translate into the identical CDR3. The chain couples TRBV5-1 to TRBJ2-2; D not resolved. Germline values: CDR1 SGHRS, CDR2 YFSETQ. The ends were cut back, 2 bases at V and 3 bases at J, with 2 bases in the middle. The CDR3 is 12 residues long. Here the CDR3 reads CASSLYTGELFF. The DNA for the CDR3 is TGCGCCAGCAGCTTATACACCGGGGAGCTGTTTTTT.

This chain joins TRBV9 and TRBJ2-5, with D possibly TRBD1 on 5 matching bases. V gave up 3 bases and J gave up 7 bases, with 10 bases separating them. The CDR3 consists of 12 residues. Germline CDR1 and CDR2: SGDLS and YYNGEE. The CDR3 is CASSGDGATQYF. Written as DNA, the CDR3 is TGTGCCAGCAGCGGTGATGGGGCGACCCAGTACTTC. Full variable domain (rest looked up from reference TRBV9 and TRBJ2-5): DSGVTQTPKHLITATGQRVTLRCSPRSGDLSVYWYQQSLDQGLQFLIQYYNGEERAKGNILERFSAQQFPDLHSELNLSSLELGDSALYFCASSGDGATQYFGPGTRLLVL.

The chain combines TRBV4-1 with TRBJ2-5, with D perhaps matching TRBD2 (6 bases). Trimming removed 4 bases from V and 5 bases from J, with 17 bases in between. The CDR3 sequence is 15 residues long. Germline V gives CDR1 MGHRA, CDR2 YSYEKL. The CDR3 protein is CASSLSGVGRETQYF. CDR3 nucleotide sequence: TGCGCCAGCAGCCTTTCGGGGGTGGGTCGGGAGACCCAGTACTTC.

The CDR3 protein is CAISESVGTGESDTQYF. The CDR3 nucleotides are TGTGCCATCAGTGAGTCGGTAGGGACAGGGGAATCGGATACGCAGTATTTT. The chain joins TRBV10-3 to TRBJ2-3; TRBD1 matches at 10 bases. The CDR3 totals 17 residues. With V trimmed by 0 bases and J by 6 bases, 9 bases remained unmatched. Germline lookup yields CDR1 ENHRY and CDR2 SYGVKD.